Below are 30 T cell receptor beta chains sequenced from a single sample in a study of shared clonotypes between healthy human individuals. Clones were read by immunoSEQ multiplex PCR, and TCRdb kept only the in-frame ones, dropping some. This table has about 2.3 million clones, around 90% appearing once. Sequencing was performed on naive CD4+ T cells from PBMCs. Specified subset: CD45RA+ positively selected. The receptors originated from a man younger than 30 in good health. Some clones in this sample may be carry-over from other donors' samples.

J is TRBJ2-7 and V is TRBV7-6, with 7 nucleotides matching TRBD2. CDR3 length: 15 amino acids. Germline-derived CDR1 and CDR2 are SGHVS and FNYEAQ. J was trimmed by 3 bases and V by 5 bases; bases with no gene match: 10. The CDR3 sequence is CASSRAGLTNYEQYF. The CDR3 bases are TGTGCCAGCAGCCGAGCGGGGCTTACCAACTACGAGCAGTACTTC.

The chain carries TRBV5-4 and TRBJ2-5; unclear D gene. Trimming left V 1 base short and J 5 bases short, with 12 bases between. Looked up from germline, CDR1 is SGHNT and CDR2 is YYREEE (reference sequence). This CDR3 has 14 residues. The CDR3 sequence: CASSLPASAETQYF. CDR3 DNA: TGTGCCAGCAGCTTGCCCGCTTCGGCCGAGACCCAGTACTTC.

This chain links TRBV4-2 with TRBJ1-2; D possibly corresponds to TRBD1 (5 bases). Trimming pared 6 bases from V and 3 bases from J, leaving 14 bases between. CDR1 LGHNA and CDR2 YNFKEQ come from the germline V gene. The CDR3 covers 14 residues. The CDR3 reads CASRIRGGDYGYTF. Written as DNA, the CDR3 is TGTGCCAGCAGGATCCGGGGGGGGGACTATGGCTACACCTTC.

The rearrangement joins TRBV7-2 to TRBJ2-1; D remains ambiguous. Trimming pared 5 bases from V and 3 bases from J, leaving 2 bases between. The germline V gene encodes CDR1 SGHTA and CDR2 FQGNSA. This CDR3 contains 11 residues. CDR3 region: CASSNYNEQFF. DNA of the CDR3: TGTGCCAGCAGCAACTACAATGAGCAGTTCTTC.

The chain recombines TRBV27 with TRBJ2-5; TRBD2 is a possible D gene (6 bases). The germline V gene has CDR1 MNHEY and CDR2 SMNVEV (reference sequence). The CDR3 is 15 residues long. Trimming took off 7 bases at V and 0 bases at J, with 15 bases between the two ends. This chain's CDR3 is CASTRSGLYQETQYF. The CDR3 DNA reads TGTGCCAGCACCAGGAGCGGGTTGTACCAAGAGACCCAGTACTTC.

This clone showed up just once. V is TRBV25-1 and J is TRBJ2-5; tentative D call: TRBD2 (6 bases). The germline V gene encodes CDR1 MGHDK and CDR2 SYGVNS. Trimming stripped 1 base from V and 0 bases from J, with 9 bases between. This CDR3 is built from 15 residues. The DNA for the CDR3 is TGTGCCAGCAGTGAATTCTGGGGGGACCAAGAGACCCAGTACTTC. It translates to CASSEFWGDQETQYF.

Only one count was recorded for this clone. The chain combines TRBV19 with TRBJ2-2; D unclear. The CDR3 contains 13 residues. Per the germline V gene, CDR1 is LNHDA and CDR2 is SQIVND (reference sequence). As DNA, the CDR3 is TGTTTCCGGTCCATCCGCGGCACCGGGGAGCTGTTTTTT. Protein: CFRSIRGTGELFF.

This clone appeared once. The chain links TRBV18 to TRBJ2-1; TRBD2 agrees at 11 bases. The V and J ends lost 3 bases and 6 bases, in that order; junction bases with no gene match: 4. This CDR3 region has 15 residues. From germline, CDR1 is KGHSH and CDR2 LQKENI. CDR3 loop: CASSPLAGGLNEQFF. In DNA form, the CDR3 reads TGTGCCAGCTCACCGTTAGCGGGAGGGCTCAATGAGCAGTTCTTC.

CDR3 coding DNA: TGTGCCAGCAGATCTCTGGGGAGGGGGCAGTACAATGAGCAGTTCTTC. This translates into CASRSLGRGQYNEQFF. The genes are TRBV27 and TRBJ2-1; the D call may be TRBD1 or TRBD2 (7 bases each). V lost 6 bases and J lost 4, with 19 bases in between. CDR3 length: 16 residues. Germline loops: CDR1 MNHEY, CDR2 SMNVEV (reference sequence).

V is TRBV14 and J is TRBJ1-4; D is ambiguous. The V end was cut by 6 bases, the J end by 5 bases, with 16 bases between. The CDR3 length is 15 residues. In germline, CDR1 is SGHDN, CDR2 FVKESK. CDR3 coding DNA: TGTGCCAGCAGTCTGGCGCGGGTTTCAAATGAAAAACTGTTTTTT. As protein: CASSLARVSNEKLFF.

The CDR3 loop reads CAISVGRQETQYF. CDR3 coding DNA: TGTGCCATCAGTGTTGGGAGACAAGAGACCCAGTACTTC. The chain has TRBV10-3 and TRBJ2-5, with D tentatively TRBD2 (5 bases). The CDR3 contains 13 residues. From germline, CDR1 is ENHRY and CDR2 SYGVKD. Between the trimmed V and J ends, which lost 4 bases and 2 bases, there was a span of 8 bases.

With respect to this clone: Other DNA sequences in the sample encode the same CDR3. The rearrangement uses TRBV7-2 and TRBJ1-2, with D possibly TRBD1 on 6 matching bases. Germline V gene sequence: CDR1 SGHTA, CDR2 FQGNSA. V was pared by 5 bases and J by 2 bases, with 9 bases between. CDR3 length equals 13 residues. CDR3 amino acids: CASSPDRNYGYTF. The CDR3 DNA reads TGTGCCAGCAGCCCGGACAGAAACTATGGCTACACCTTC.

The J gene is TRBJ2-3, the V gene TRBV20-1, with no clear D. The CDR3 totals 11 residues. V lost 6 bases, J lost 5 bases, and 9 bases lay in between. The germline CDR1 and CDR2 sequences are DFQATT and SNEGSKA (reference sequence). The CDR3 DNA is TGCAGTGCCACCGAGGAAGATACGCAGTATTTT. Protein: CSATEEDTQYF.

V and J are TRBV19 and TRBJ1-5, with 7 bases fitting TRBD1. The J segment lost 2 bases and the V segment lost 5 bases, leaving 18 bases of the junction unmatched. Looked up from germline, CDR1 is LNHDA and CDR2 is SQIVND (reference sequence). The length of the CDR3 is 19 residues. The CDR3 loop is CASSGVGTVNLLGNQPQHF. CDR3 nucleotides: TGTGCCAGTAGTGGGGTCGGGACAGTGAATCTTTTGGGCAATCAGCCCCAGCATTTT.

The CDR3 DNA reads as TGTGCCAGCAGTGAAGAACGGGGATACACTGAAGCTTTCTTT. It encodes CASSEERGYTEAFF. The chain joins TRBV6-1 to TRBJ1-1; unclear D gene. The V end was cut by 1 base, the J end by 3 bases, with 9 bases between. Germline V gene lookup returns CDR1 MNHNS and CDR2 SASEGT. This CDR3 has 14 amino acids.

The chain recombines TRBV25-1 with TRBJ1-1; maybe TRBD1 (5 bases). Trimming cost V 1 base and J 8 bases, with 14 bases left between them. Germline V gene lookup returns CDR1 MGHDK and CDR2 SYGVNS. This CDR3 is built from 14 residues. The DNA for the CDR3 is TGTGCCAGCAGTGAATGGTCAGGGTCTCGAGAAGCTTTCTTT. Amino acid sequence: CASSEWSGSREAFF.

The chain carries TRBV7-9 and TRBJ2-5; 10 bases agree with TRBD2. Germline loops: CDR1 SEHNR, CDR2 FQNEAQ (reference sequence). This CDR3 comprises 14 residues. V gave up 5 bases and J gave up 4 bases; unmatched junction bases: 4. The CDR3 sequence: CASSIRTSGETQYF. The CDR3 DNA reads TGTGCCAGCAGCATCCGGACTAGCGGAGAGACCCAGTACTTC.

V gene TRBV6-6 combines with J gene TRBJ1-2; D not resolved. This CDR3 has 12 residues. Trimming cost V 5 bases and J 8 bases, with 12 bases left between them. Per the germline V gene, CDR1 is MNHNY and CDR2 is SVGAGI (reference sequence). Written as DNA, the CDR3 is TGTGCCAGCAGTATCCTTCGGATAGGCTACACCTTC. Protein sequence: CASSILRIGYTF.

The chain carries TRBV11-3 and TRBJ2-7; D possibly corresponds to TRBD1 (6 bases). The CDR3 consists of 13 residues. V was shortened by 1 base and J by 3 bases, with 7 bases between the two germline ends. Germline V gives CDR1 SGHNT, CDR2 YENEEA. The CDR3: CASSLAGDYEQYF. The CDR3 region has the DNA TGTGCCAGCAGCTTAGCAGGGGACTACGAGCAGTACTTC.

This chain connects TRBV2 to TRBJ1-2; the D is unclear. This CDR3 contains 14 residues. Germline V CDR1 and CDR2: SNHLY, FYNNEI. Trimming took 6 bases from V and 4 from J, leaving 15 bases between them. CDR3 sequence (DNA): TGTGCCAGCAGCGTAAGGATCTCACGCTATGGCTACACCTTC. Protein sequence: CASSVRISRYGYTF.

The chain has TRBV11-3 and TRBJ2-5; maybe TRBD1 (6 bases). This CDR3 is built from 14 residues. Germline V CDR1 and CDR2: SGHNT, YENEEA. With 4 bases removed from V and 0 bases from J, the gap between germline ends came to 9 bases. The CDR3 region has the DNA TGTGCCAGCAGCTCCCGGACAGACCAAGAGACCCAGTACTTC. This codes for CASSSRTDQETQYF. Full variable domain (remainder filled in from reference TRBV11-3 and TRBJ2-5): EAGVVQSPRYKIIEKKQPVAFWCNPISGHNTLYWYLQNLGQGPELLIRYENEEAVDDSQLPKDRFSAERLKGVDSTLKIQPAELGDSAVYLCASSSRTDQETQYFGPGTRLLVL.

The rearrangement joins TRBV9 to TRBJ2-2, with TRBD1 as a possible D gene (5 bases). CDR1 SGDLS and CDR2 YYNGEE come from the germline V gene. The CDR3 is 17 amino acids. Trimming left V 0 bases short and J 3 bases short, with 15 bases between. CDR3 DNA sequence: TGTGCCAGCAGCGTAGCCCTCGTAGGGGCGGACACCGGGGAGCTGTTTTTT. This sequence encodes CASSVALVGADTGELFF.

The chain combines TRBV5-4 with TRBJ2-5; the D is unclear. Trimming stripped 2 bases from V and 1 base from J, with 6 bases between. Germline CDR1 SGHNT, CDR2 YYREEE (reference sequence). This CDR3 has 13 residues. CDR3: CASSFPSQETQYF. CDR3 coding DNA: TGTGCCAGCAGCTTTCCTAGCCAAGAGACCCAGTACTTC.

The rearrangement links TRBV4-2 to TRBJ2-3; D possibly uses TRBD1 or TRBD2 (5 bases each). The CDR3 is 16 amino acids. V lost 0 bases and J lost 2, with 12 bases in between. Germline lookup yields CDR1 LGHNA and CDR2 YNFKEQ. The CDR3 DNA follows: TGTGCCAGCAGCCAAGATTGGGGGTTTTACACAGATACGCAGTATTTT. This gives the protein CASSQDWGFYTDTQYF.

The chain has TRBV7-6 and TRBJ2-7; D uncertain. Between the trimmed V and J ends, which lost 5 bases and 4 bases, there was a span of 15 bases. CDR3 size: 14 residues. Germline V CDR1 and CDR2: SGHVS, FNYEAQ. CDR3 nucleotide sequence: TGTGCCAGCAGCCTGACCCCCACAGAATACGAGCAGTACTTC. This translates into CASSLTPTEYEQYF.

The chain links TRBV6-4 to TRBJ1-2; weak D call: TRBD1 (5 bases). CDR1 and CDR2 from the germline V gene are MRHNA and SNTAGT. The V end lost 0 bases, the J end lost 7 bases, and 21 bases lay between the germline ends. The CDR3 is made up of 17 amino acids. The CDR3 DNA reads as TGTGCCAGCAGTGACTCGATCTACTGGGACCGGGACTTTGGCTACACCTTC. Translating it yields CASSDSIYWDRDFGYTF.

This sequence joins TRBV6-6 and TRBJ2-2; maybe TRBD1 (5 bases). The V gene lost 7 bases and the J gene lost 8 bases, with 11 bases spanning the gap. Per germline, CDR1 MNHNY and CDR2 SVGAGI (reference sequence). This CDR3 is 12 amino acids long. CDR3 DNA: TGTGCCAGCACCAAGGGGTTTGGGGAGCTGTTTTTT. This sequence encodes CASTKGFGELFF.

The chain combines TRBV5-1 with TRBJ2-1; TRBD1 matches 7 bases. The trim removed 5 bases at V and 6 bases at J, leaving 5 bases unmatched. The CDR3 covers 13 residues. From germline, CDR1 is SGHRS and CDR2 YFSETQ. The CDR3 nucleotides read TGCGCCAGCAGATTTGACAGGGTCAATGAGCAGTTCTTC. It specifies CASRFDRVNEQFF.

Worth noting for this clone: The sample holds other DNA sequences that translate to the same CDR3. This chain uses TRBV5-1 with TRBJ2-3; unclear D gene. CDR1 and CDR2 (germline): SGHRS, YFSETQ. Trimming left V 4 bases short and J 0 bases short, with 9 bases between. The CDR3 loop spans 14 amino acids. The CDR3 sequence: CASSPDGSTDTQYF. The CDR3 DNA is TGCGCCAGCAGCCCCGACGGAAGCACAGATACGCAGTATTTT.

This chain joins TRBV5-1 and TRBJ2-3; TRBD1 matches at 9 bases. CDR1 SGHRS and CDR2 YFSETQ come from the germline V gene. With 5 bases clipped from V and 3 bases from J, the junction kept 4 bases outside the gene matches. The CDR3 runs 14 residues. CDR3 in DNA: TGCGCCAGCAGACAGGGGGCTGGGACAGATACGCAGTATTTT. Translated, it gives CASRQGAGTDTQYF. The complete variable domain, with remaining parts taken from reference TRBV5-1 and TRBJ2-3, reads KAGVTQTPRYLIKTRGQQVTLSCSPISGHRSVSWYQQTPGQGLQFLFEYFSETQRNKGNFPGRFSGRQFSNSRSEMNVSTLELGDSALYLCASRQGAGTDTQYFGPGTRLTVL.